Listed below are T cell receptor beta chains from one sample, sequenced in a study of tumor-infiltrating lymphocytes in primary liver carcinoma. TCRdb fed the multiplex PCR reads into MiXCR, producing one record per CDR3 protein. The table has over 75,000 distinct CDR3 sequences, less than 75% seen once. The material sequenced was tumor-adjacent normal liver tissue. These receptor sequences come from a man aged 35 to 55 with primary liver carcinoma and hepatitis B virus infection. CDR3s include the opening cysteine and the closing phenylalanine or tryptophan. The order of the fields is J gene, D gene, clone size, V gene, CDR3 length, CDR3 DNA, CDR3 protein. D genes are given only for firm matches. Some rows mark clone size as missing; the rest say once, few, many or name a class of expanded clone.

TRBJ2-3	-	-	TRBV11-2	14	TGTGCCTCACTGAGGCGGGGCAGCACAAATACACAGTATTTT	CASLRRGSTNTQYF
TRBJ2-1	-	-	TRBV7-8	16	TGTGCCAGCAGCTTAGGGATCTCTAGCGCGACCAATGAGCAGTTCTTC	CASSLGISSATNEQFF
TRBJ1-1	-	many	TRBV6-5	12	TGTGCCAGCAGCCTAGGGTCGGGGATAGCTTTCTTT	CASSLGSGIAFF
TRBJ2-4	-	medium-sized	TRBV12-3/TRBV12-4	16	TGTGCCAGCGGGCCCCGGACAGAAATAGCCAAAAACATTCAGTACTTC	CASGPRTEIAKNIQYF
TRBJ2-3	-	-	TRBV30	12	TGTGCCTGGAGGGAGAGCACAGATACGCAGTATTTT	CAWRESTDTQYF
TRBJ2-3	-	many	TRBV4-1	16	TGCGCCAGCAGCCCAGAGGCGGGGATAAGCACAGATACGCAGTATTTT	CASSPEAGISTDTQYF
TRBJ1-3	-	-	TRBV29-1	12	TGCAGCGTTCGAGAATCTGGAAACCCCATATATTTT	CSVRESGNPIYF
TRBJ1-1	-	-	TRBV28	13	TGTGCCATCATTTCGGGGGCGAACACTGAAGCTTTCTTT	CAIISGANTEAFF
TRBJ2-7	TRBD2	many	TRBV6-5	15	TGTGCCAGCAGTCTACTAGCGGGAGGGTTCCACGAGCAGTACTTC	CASSLLAGGFHEQYF
TRBJ2-1	-	-	TRBV12-2	16	TGTGCAAGTCGCTTAGACGCCCCCAAGCGGTTCAATGAGCAGTTCTTC	CASRLDAPKRFNEQFF
TRBJ2-6	-	once	TRBV4-1	16	TGCGCCAGCAGCCAACACAGGGCCTCTGGGGCCAATGTGCTGACTTTC	CASSQHRASGANVLTF
TRBJ2-7	-	-	TRBV6-5	16	TGTGCCAGCAGCCAGGCAGAGGGGACCGGTATTGACGAGCAGTACTTC	CASSQAEGTGIDEQYF
TRBJ2-3	-	-	TRBV24-1	16	TGTGCCACCAGTGACGTGGGACCTCCCGGGGGAGATACGCAGTATTTT	CATSDVGPPGGDTQYF
TRBJ2-7	-	-	TRBV11-2	15	TGTACCAGCAGCCTCGGCGGGACCCTACCCCACGAGCAGTACTTC	CTSSLGGTLPHEQYF
TRBJ2-5	TRBD2	-	TRBV5-4	15	TGTGCAAGCAGCTTTTTTCACGCGGGAGAAGAGACCCACTACTTC	CASSFFHAGEETHYF
TRBJ2-1	TRBD1	-	TRBV11-2	15	TGTGCCAGCAGCTTACAGGGGGATGATTACAATGAGAAGTTCTTC	CASSLQGDDYNEKFF